The subject of this entry is one TCR beta chain. As yet, its antigen is unknown. This specimen belongs to a study of spatial heterogeneity in lung cancer. At the level of the study: The correlation between TCR transcript counts in tumor regions and a T cell module score from matched bulk RNA-seq was strong. Overall study findings and caveats: Within tumors, counts of expanded alpha and beta TCRs tracked tumor mutation counts.

Germline values: CDR1 MNHEY, CDR2 SVGEGT. The CDR3 consists of 15 residues. V was pared by 5 bases and J by 3 bases, with 3 bases of the junction left unmatched. Specified time point: sample taken at primary tumor resection. Whole RNA, which was extracted from tumor, nontumor lung tissue or frozen PBMC, was sequenced without any cell sorting. Every cDNA TCR molecule received its own unique molecular identifier. TCRdb reanalysed the 5' RACE reads using MiXCR and keeps one entry per CDR3 protein. The table has about 28,000 distinct CDR3 sequences, 7.1% seen once; the top ten hold approximately 25%. The chain uses TRBV6-2 or TRBV6-3 and TRBJ2-6; 8 bases line up with TRBD1. The input for sequencing was lung tumor tissue, taken at surgery. This TCR was recovered from a male donor with early-stage non-small cell lung cancer. CDR3: CASSPGGGGANVLTF. CDR3 sequence (DNA): TGTGCCAGCAGTCCAGGGGGCGGTGGGGCCAACGTCCTGACTTTC.